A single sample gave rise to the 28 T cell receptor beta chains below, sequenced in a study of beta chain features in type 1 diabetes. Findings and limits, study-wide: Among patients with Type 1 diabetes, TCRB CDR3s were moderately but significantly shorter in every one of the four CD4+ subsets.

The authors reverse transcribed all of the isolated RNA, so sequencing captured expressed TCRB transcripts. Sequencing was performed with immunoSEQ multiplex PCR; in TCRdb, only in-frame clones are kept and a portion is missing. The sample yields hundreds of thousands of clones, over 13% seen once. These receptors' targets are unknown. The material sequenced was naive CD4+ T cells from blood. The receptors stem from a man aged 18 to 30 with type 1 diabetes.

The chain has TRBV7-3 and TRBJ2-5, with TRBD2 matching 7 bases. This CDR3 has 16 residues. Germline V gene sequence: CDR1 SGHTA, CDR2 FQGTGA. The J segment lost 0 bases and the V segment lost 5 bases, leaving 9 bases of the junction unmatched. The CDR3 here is CASSRGLAANQETQYF. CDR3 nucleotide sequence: TGTGCCAGCAGCCGAGGGCTAGCGGCTAACCAAGAGACCCAGTACTTC.

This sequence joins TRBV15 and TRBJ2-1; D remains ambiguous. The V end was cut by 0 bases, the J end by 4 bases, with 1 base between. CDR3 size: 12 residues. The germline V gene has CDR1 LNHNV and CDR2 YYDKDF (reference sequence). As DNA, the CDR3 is TGTGCCACCAGCAGAGATTACAATGAGCAGTTCTTC. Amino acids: CATSRDYNEQFF.

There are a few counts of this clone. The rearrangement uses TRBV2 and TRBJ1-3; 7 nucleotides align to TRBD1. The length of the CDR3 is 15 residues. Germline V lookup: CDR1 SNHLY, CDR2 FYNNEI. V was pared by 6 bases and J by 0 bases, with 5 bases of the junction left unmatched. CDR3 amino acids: CASSADRVSGNTIYF. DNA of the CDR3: TGTGCCAGCAGCGCTGACAGGGTCTCTGGAAACACCATATATTTT. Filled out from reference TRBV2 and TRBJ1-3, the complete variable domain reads EPEVTQTPSHQVTQMGQEVILRCVPISNHLYFYWYRQILGQKVEFLVSFYNNEISEKSEIFDDQFSVERPDGSNFTLKIRSTKLEDSAMYFCASSADRVSGNTIYFGEGSWLTVV.

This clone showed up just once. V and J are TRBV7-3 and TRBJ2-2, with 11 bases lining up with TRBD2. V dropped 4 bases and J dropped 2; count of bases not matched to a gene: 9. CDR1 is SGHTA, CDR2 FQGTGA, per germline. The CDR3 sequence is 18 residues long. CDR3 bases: TGTGCCAGCAGCTCCAGACTAGCGGGGTATTCTAACACCGGGGAGCTGTTTTTT. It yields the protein CASSSRLAGYSNTGELFF.

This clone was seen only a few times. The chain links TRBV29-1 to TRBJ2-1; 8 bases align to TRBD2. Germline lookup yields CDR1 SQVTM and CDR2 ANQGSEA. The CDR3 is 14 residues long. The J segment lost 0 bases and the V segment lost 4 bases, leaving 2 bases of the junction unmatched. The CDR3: CSVVGRVSYNEQFF. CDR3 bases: TGCAGCGTTGTCGGGAGGGTCTCCTACAATGAGCAGTTCTTC.

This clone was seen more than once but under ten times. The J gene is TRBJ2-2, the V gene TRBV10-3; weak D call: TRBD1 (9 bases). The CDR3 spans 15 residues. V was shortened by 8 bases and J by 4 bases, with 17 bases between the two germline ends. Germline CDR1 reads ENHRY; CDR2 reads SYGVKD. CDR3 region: CAIGREDRGTGELFF. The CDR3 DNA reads TGTGCCATCGGGCGGGAGGACAGGGGCACCGGGGAGCTGTTTTTT.

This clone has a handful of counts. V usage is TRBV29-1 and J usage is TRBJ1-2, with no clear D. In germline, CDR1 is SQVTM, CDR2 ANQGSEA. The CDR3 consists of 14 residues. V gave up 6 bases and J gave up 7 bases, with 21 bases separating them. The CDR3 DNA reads TGCAGCGTCGTCAATTGGACGGCTGGCTCTGGCTACACCTTC. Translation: CSVVNWTAGSGYTF.

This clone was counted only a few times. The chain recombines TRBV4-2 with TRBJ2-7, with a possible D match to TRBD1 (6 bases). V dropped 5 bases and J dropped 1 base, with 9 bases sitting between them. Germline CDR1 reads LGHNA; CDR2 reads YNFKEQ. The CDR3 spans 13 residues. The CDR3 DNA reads TGTGCCAGCAGCTTGGGGGCGTCCTACGAGCAGTACTTC. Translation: CASSLGASYEQYF.

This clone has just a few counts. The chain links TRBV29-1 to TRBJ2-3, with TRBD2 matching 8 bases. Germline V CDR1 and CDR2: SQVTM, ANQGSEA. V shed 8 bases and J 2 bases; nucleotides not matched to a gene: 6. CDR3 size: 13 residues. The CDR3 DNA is TGCAGCCTCGGGACTAGGCACACAGATACGCAGTATTTT. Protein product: CSLGTRHTDTQYF.

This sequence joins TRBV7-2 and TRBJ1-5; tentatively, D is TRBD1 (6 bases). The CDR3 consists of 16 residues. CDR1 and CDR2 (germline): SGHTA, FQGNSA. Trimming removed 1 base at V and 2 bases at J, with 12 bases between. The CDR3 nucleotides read TGTGCCAGCAGCTTAGTGGCAGGGGCGGGCAATCAGCCCCAGCATTTT. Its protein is CASSLVAGAGNQPQHF. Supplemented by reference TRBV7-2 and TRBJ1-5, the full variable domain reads GAGVSQSPSNKVTEKGKDVELRCDPISGHTALYWYRQSLGQGLEFLIYFQGNSAPDKSGLPSDRFSAERTGGSVSTLTIQRTQQEDSAVYLCASSLVAGAGNQPQHFGDGTRLSIL.

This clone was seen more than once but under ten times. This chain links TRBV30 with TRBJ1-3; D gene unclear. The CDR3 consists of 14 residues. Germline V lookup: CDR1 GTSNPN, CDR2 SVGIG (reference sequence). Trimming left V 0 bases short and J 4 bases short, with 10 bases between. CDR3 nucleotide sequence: TGTGCCTGGAGTGTACGCCATGGAGGAAACACCATATATTTT. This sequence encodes CAWSVRHGGNTIYF.

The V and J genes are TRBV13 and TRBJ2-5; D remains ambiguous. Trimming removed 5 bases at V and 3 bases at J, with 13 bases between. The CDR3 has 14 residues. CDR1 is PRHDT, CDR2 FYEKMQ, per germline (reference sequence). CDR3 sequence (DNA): TGTGCCAGCAGCCCGTTGAACTTAAAAGAGACCCAGTACTTC. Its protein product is CASSPLNLKETQYF.

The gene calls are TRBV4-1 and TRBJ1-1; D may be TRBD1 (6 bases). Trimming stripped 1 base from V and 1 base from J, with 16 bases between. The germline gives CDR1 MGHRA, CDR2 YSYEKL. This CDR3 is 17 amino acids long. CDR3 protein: CASSQADRMVPNTEAFF. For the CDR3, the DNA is TGCGCCAGCAGCCAAGCTGACAGGATGGTCCCGAACACTGAAGCTTTCTTT.

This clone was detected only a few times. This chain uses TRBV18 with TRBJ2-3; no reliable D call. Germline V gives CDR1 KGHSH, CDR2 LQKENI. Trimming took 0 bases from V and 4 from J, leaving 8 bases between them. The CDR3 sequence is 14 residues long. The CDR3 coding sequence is TGTGCCAGCTCACCACCCTGGAACCCAGATACGCAGTATTTT. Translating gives CASSPPWNPDTQYF.

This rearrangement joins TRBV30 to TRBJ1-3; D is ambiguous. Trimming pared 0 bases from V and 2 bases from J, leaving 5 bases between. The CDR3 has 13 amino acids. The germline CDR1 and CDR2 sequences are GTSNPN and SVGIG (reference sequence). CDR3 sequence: CAWSVGPGNTIYF. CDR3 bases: TGTGCCTGGAGTGTAGGGCCTGGAAACACCATATATTTT.

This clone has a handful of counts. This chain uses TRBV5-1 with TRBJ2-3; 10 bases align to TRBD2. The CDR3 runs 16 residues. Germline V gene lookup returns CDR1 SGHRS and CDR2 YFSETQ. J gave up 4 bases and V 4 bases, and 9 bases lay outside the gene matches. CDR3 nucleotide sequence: TGCGCCAGCAGCCCTTCTAGCGGGAGAATGGCAGATACGCAGTATTTT. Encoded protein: CASSPSSGRMADTQYF.

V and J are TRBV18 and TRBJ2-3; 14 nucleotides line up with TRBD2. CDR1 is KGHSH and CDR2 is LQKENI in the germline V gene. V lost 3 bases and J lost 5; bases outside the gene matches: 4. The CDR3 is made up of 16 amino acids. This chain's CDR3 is CASSPAGLAGGDTQYF. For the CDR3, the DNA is TGTGCCAGCTCACCCGCCGGACTAGCGGGGGGAGATACGCAGTATTTT. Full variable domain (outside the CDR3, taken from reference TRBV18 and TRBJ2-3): NAGVMQNPRHLVRRRGQEARLRCSPMKGHSHVYWYRQLPEEGLKFMVYLQKENIIDESGMPKERFSAEFPKEGPSILRIQQVVRGDSAAYFCASSPAGLAGGDTQYFGPGTRLTVL.

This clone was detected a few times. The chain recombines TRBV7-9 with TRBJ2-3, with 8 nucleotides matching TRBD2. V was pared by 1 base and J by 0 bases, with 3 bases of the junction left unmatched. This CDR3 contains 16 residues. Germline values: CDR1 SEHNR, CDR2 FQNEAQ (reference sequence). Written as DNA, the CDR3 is TGTGCCAGCAGCTTAGTGGCTAGCGGGAGCACAGATACGCAGTATTTT. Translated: CASSLVASGSTDTQYF. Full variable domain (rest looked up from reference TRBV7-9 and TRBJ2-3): DTGVSQNPRHKITKRGQNVTFRCDPISEHNRLYWYRQTLGQGPEFLTYFQNEAQLEKSRLLSDRFSAERPKGSFSTLEIQRTEQGDSAMYLCASSLVASGSTDTQYFGPGTRLTVL.

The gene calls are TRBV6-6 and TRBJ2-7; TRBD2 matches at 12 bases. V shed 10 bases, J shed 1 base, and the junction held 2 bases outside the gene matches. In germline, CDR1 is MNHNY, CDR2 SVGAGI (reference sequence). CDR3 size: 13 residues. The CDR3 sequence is CATGLAGSYEQYF. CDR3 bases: TGTGCCACCGGACTAGCGGGATCCTACGAGCAGTACTTC.

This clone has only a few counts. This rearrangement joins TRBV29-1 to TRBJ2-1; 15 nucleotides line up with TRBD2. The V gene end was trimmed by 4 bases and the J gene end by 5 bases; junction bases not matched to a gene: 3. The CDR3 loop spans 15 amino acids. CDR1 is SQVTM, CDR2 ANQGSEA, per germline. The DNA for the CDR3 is TGCAGCGTTGCAGGACTAGCGGGGGGGCACAATGAGCAGTTCTTC. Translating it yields CSVAGLAGGHNEQFF.

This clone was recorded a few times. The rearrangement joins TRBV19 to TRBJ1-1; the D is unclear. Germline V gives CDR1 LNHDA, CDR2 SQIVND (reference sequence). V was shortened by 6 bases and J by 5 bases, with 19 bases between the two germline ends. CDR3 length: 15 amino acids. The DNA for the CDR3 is TGTGCCAGTAGCACTCAGGACGGGGTTGGGACTGAAGCTTTCTTT. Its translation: CASSTQDGVGTEAFF.

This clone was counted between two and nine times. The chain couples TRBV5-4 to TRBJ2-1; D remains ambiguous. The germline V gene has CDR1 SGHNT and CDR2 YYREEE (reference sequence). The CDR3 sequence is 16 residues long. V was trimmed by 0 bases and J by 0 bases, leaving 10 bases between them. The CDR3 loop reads CASSLDGYSSYNEQFF. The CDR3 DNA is TGTGCCAGCAGCTTGGACGGGTATAGCTCCTACAATGAGCAGTTCTTC.

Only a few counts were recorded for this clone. The CDR3 reads CAISGHNEQFF. CDR3 bases: TGTGCCATCAGTGGGCACAATGAGCAGTTCTTC. V usage is TRBV10-3 and J usage is TRBJ2-1; D remains unclear. The CDR3 is 11 amino acids. Per the germline V gene, CDR1 is ENHRY and CDR2 is SYGVKD. Trimming stripped 4 bases from V and 5 bases from J, with 3 bases between.

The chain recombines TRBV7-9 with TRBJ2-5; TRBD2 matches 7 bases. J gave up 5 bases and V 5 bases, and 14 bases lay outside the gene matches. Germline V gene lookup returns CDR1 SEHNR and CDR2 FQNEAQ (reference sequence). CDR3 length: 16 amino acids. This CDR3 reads CASSPRAGEGRETQYF. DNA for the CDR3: TGTGCCAGCAGCCCACGGGCTGGGGAGGGACGTGAGACCCAGTACTTC.

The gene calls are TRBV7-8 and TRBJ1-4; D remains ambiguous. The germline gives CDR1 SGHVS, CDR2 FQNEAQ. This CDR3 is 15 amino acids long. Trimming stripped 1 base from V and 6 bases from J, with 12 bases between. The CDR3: CASSLEGWRDEKLFF. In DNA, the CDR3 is TGTGCCAGCAGCTTAGAAGGGTGGAGGGATGAAAAACTGTTTTTT.

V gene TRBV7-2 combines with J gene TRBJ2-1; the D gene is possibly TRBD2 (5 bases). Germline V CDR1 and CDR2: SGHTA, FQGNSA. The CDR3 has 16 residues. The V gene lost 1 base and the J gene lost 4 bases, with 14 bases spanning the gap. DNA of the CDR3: TGTGCCAGCAGCTTAGTGGGTCGGGGAGATTACAATGAGCAGTTCTTC. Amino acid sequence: CASSLVGRGDYNEQFF. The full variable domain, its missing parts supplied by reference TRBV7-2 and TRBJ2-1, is GAGVSQSPSNKVTEKGKDVELRCDPISGHTALYWYRQSLGQGLEFLIYFQGNSAPDKSGLPSDRFSAERTGGSVSTLTIQRTQQEDSAVYLCASSLVGRGDYNEQFFGPGTRLTVL.

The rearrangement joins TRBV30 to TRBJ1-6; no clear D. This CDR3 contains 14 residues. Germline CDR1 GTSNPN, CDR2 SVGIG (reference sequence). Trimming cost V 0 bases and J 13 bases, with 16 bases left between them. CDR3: CAWSVVPPRAPLHF. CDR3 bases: TGTGCCTGGAGTGTAGTTCCTCCCCGAGCGCCCCTCCACTTT.

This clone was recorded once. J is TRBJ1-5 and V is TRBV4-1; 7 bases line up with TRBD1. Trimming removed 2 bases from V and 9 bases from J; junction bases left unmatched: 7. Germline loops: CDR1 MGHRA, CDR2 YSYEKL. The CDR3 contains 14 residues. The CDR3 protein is CASSQNRGYSPQHF. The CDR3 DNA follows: TGCGCCAGCAGCCAAAACAGGGGCTATTCGCCCCAGCATTTT.